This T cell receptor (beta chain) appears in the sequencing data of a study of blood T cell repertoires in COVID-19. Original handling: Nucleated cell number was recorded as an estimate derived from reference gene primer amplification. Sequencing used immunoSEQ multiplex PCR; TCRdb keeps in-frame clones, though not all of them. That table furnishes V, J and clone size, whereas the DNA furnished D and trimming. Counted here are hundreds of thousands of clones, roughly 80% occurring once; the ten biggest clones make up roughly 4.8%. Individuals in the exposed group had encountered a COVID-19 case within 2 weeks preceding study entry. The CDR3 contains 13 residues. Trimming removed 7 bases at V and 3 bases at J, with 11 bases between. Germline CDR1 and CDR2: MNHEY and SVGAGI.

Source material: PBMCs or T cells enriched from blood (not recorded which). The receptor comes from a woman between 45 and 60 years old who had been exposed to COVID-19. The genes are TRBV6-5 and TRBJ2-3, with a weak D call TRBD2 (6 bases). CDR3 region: CASTGRRTDTQYF. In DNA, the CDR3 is TGTGCCAGCACAGGGAGGCGGACAGATACGCAGTATTTT.